The 32 T cell receptor beta chains below come from one sample, sequenced in a study of blood T cell repertoires in COVID-19 (dated by TCRdb to the early 2020s). Library generation was performed with the immunoSEQ multiplex PCR assay. The clones in this table, taken by TCRdb from immuneACCESS, are in-frame only. Not every clone is retained; where verified, under half of the shortfall comes from an unresolved V gene, and the cause of the rest is unknown. Across this sample there are 25,000 to 35,000 clones, with roughly nine tenths seen only once. The ten biggest clones cover approximately 48% of the sample. Sequenced: peripheral blood. Receptors originate from a human donor with acute or convalescent COVID-19. The donor label of this sample is uncertain.

This clone was seen only a few times. The chain links TRBV4-3 to TRBJ2-7; TRBD1 is a possible D gene (6 bases). The CDR3 runs to 16 residues. Germline V CDR1 and CDR2: LGHNA, YSLEER. Trimming left V 0 bases short and J 0 bases short, with 12 bases between. The CDR3 DNA is TGCGCCAGCAGCCAAGATCAGGGGCCGAGCTCCTACGAGCAGTACTTC. Its translation: CASSQDQGPSSYEQYF.

This clone was found once. The genes are TRBV5-6 and TRBJ2-3, with 8 bases that match TRBD1. The CDR3 contains 15 residues. V dropped 3 bases and J dropped 7; count of bases not matched to a gene: 10. Per germline, CDR1 SGHDT and CDR2 YYEEEE. The CDR3 reads CASSSDRGPRNTQYF. CDR3 in DNA: TGTGCCAGCAGCTCCGACAGGGGTCCCCGAAATACGCAGTATTTT.

J is TRBJ2-4 and V is TRBV5-3; perhaps TRBD1 as D (7 bases). TRBV5-3 falls under the ORF class, with uncertain function. CDR3 length: 22 amino acids. V shed 3 bases and J shed 0 bases, with 31 bases lying between them. The CDR3 DNA sequence: TGTGCCAGAAGCTCCGCCCCGACAGGGAACCTAACGGGGGAAATAGCCAAAAACATTCAGTACTTC. This translates into CARSSAPTGNLTGEIAKNIQYF.

V and J are TRBV23-1 and TRBJ2-3, with 7 bases lining up with TRBD2. TRBV23-1 is known as an ORF, though its function is uncertain. V dropped 7 bases and J dropped 1; count of bases not matched to a gene: 5. The CDR3 totals 14 residues. CDR3 residues: CASNWDYRTDTQYF. CDR3 bases: TGCGCCAGCAACTGGGACTATCGCACAGATACGCAGTATTTT.

The rearrangement uses TRBV28 and TRBJ1-2; tentatively, D is TRBD1 (5 bases). From germline, CDR1 is MDHEN and CDR2 SYDVKM. The CDR3 contains 14 residues. With 6 bases removed from V and 1 base from J, the gap between germline ends came to 12 bases. CDR3 bases: TGTGCCAGCAGCTCCTGGAGGGGTAACTATGGCTACACCTTC. This sequence encodes CASSSWRGNYGYTF.

The V call is TRBV5-1, the J call TRBJ2-7; TRBD1 aligns across 8 bases. J was trimmed by 3 bases and V by 4 bases; bases with no gene match: 6. This CDR3 comprises 14 residues. Germline V gene data show CDR1 as SGHRS and CDR2 as YFSETQ. The CDR3 sequence: CASSLTGVGYEQYF. CDR3 DNA sequence: TGCGCCAGCAGCCTGACAGGGGTGGGCTACGAGCAGTACTTC.

The rearrangement uses TRBV5-1 and TRBJ2-1; 10 bases are shared with TRBD2. The CDR3 has 19 residues. V dropped 0 bases and J dropped 0; count of bases not matched to a gene: 9. Per the germline V gene, CDR1 is SGHRS and CDR2 is YFSETQ. CDR3 protein: CASSLGLAGRVNSYNEQFF. DNA of the CDR3: TGCGCCAGCAGCTTGGGACTAGCGGGCAGAGTCAACTCCTACAATGAGCAGTTCTTC.

At least ten counts were recorded for this clone. The V and J genes are TRBV7-2 and TRBJ1-5; D is perhaps TRBD1 (6 bases). This CDR3 is 15 amino acids long. Looked up from germline, CDR1 is SGHTA and CDR2 is FQGNSA. V was pared by 1 base and J by 3 bases, with 10 bases between. DNA of the CDR3: TGTGCCAGCAGCTTAGAACAGGGCCTCAATCAGCCCCAGCATTTT. This encodes CASSLEQGLNQPQHF.

This clone was counted a single time. V gene TRBV25-1 combines with J gene TRBJ2-7, with TRBD1 matching 7 bases. Per the germline V gene, CDR1 is MGHDK and CDR2 is SYGVNS. Germline trimming cut 5 bases from V and 3 bases from J; bases unmatched to any gene: 7. This CDR3 region has 14 residues. The CDR3 nucleotides read TGTGCCAGCAGTTACCGGGGACAGCTCTACGAGCAGTACTTC. Translated, it gives CASSYRGQLYEQYF.

The rearrangement uses TRBV19 and TRBJ2-6; maybe TRBD1 (5 bases). In germline, CDR1 is LNHDA, CDR2 SQIVND (reference sequence). Trimming took 5 bases from V and 2 from J, leaving 16 bases between them. CDR3 length: 17 amino acids. The CDR3 sequence: CASSSSTGPPGANVLTF. The CDR3 nucleotides read TGTGCCAGTAGTTCCTCTACAGGTCCCCCTGGGGCCAACGTCCTGACTTTC.

The chain couples TRBV29-1 to TRBJ2-5; 14 nucleotides line up with TRBD2. Germline V gene sequence: CDR1 SQVTM, CDR2 ANQGSEA. V shed 1 base and J 5 bases; nucleotides not matched to a gene: 3. The CDR3 runs 15 residues. CDR3 sequence reads: CSVEGTSGRWETQYF. CDR3 in DNA: TGCAGCGTTGAAGGGACTAGCGGGAGGTGGGAGACCCAGTACTTC.

The chain couples TRBV10-2 to TRBJ2-7, with D perhaps TRBD2 (6 bases). This CDR3 is built from 12 residues. Trimming removed 2 bases at V and 11 bases at J, with 13 bases between. Looked up from germline, CDR1 is WSHSY and CDR2 is SAAADI. This chain's CDR3 is CASSEVGGEEYF. The CDR3 region has the DNA TGCGCCAGCAGTGAGGTGGGGGGAGAGGAGTACTTC.

This chain connects TRBV7-9 to TRBJ2-1; TRBD2 agrees at 12 bases. Germline V gene data show CDR1 as SEHNR and CDR2 as FQNEAQ (reference sequence). The CDR3 contains 18 residues. V dropped 2 bases and J dropped 0; count of bases not matched to a gene: 5. This CDR3 reads CASSLLAGGRSSYNEQFF. The CDR3 DNA is TGTGCCAGCAGCTTACTAGCGGGAGGGCGGAGCTCCTACAATGAGCAGTTCTTC.

The chain joins TRBV3-1 (or the pseudogene TRBV3-2) to TRBJ1-6, with 7 positions matching TRBD1. The trim removed 5 bases at V and 5 bases at J, leaving 3 bases unmatched. The CDR3 is 14 amino acids. Germline CDR1 and CDR2: LGHDT and YNNKEL (reference sequence). The CDR3 coding sequence is TGTGCCAGCAGCTCCGGGACAGATAATTCACCCCTCCACTTT. Its translation: CASSSGTDNSPLHF.

This clone was counted between two and nine times. This chain links TRBV5-4 with TRBJ2-5; D perhaps matches TRBD1 (5 bases). V was clipped by 3 bases and J by 3 bases, with 12 bases between them. CDR1 and CDR2 (germline): SGHNT, YYREEE (reference sequence). The CDR3 is made up of 14 amino acids. CDR3 sequence (DNA): TGTGCCAGCAGCTCTCCAGGGAATGAAGAGACCCAGTACTTC. Amino acids: CASSSPGNEETQYF.

In this sample, this clone turned up once. The V call is TRBV7-9, the J call TRBJ1-1; TRBD1 agrees at 9 bases. After removal of 5 bases from V and 8 bases from J, the junction contained 12 bases not matched to a gene. From germline, CDR1 is SEHNR and CDR2 FQNEAQ (reference sequence). The CDR3 has 15 residues. The CDR3 DNA is TGTGCCAGCAGCCCAGACAGGGGGACTCCACTAGAAGCTTTCTTT. Residues: CASSPDRGTPLEAFF. Full variable domain (outside the CDR3, taken from reference TRBV7-9 and TRBJ1-1): DTGVSQNPRHKITKRGQNVTFRCDPISEHNRLYWYRQTLGQGPEFLTYFQNEAQLEKSRLLSDRFSAERPKGSFSTLEIQRTEQGDSAMYLCASSPDRGTPLEAFFGQGTRLTVV.

V gene TRBV9 combines with J gene TRBJ2-2, with 11 bases identical to TRBD1. CDR1 and CDR2 from the germline V gene are SGDLS and YYNGEE. Unmatched junction bases numbered 8, after V lost 0 bases and J lost 7 bases. The CDR3 consists of 17 residues. The CDR3 DNA follows: TGTGCCAGCAGCGTAGGGACAGGGGGCAATTCGGGCGGGGAGCTGTTTTTT. Residues: CASSVGTGGNSGGELFF.

This rearrangement joins TRBV5-1 to TRBJ2-1, with 7 bases lining up with TRBD1. The CDR3 extends over 14 amino acids. CDR1 is SGHRS and CDR2 is YFSETQ in the germline V gene. Losses at the gene ends were 5 bases for V and 3 bases for J; bases not matched to a gene: 5. This CDR3 is CASSPGGIYNEQFF. Written as DNA, the CDR3 is TGCGCCAGCAGTCCAGGGGGAATCTACAATGAGCAGTTCTTC.

The rearrangement links TRBV5-4 to TRBJ1-3; D is perhaps TRBD1 (6 bases). CDR1 SGHNT and CDR2 YYREEE come from the germline V gene (reference sequence). The CDR3 is 16 amino acids. V shed 0 bases and J shed 3 bases, with 13 bases lying between them. The CDR3 loop reads CASSLGGTFGGNTIYF. The CDR3 DNA is TGTGCCAGCAGCTTGGGGGGGACATTTGGTGGAAACACCATATATTTT.

V and J are TRBV6-2 or TRBV6-3 and TRBJ2-6; D ambiguous. V was trimmed by 7 bases and J by 0 bases, leaving 10 bases between them. Per the germline V gene, CDR1 is MNHEY and CDR2 is SVGEGT. The CDR3 totals 15 residues. The CDR3 DNA follows: TGTGCCAGCATCCCTGGCAACTCTGGGGCCAACGTCCTGACTTTC. Amino acids: CASIPGNSGANVLTF.

The V gene is TRBV14, the J gene TRBJ1-5; the match to TRBD1 covers 9 bases. The CDR3 loop spans 13 amino acids. V shed 4 bases, J shed 11 bases, and the junction held 6 bases outside the gene matches. CDR1 is SGHDN and CDR2 is FVKESK in the germline V gene. The CDR3 DNA is TGTGCCAGCAGCCCGGGACAGGGTAGGGCCCAGCATTTT. Translated: CASSPGQGRAQHF.

The chain couples TRBV19 to TRBJ1-1; possibly TRBD1 for D (5 bases). Germline loops: CDR1 LNHDA, CDR2 SQIVND (reference sequence). The CDR3 runs to 14 residues. V lost 1 base, J lost 5 bases, and 11 bases lay in between. The CDR3 reads CASSIVGDSTEAFF. The CDR3 DNA is TGTGCCAGTAGTATAGTAGGGGATTCGACTGAAGCTTTCTTT. Filled out from reference TRBV19 and TRBJ1-1, the complete variable domain reads DGGITQSPKYLFRKEGQNVTLSCEQNLNHDAMYWYRQDPGQGLRLIYYSQIVNDFQKGDIAEGYSVSREKKESFPLTVTSAQKNPTAFYLCASSIVGDSTEAFFGQGTRLTVV.

Worth noting for this clone: This same CDR3 is encoded by further DNA sequences in the sample. This chain links TRBV6-5 with TRBJ1-2, with 8 bases matching TRBD1. The trim removed 6 bases at V and 4 bases at J, leaving 4 bases unmatched. CDR1 and CDR2 (germline): MNHEY, SVGAGI. The CDR3 is made up of 13 amino acids. Here the CDR3 DNA reads TGTGCCAGCAGACCCACAGGGGGCTATGGCTACACCTTC. Its protein is CASRPTGGYGYTF.

This clone was found a few times. The chain recombines TRBV2 with TRBJ1-1, with D hard to call. V shed 8 bases and J shed 4 bases, with 11 bases lying between them. Germline CDR1 SNHLY, CDR2 FYNNEI. The length of the CDR3 is 12 residues. The CDR3 DNA sequence: TGTGCCAGCGAGTGGGGAGGCACTGAAGCTTTCTTT. This codes for CASEWGGTEAFF.

The V call is TRBV7-9, the J call TRBJ2-3; D may be TRBD1 (6 bases). The V gene's germline CDR1 is SEHNR and CDR2 FQNEAQ (reference sequence). This CDR3 comprises 11 residues. Trimming pared 7 bases from V and 7 bases from J, leaving 9 bases between. CDR3 DNA sequence: TGTGCCAGCATAGGGGGAAATACGCAGTATTTT. Its protein product is CASIGGNTQYF.

The CDR3, as DNA: TGTGCCAGCAGGGCGACACAGGTTAGCAATCAGCCCCAGCATTTT. Amino acid sequence: CASRATQVSNQPQHF. The chain couples TRBV27 to TRBJ1-5, with TRBD1 as a possible D gene (5 bases). Germline-derived CDR1 and CDR2 are MNHEY and SMNVEV (reference sequence). CDR3 length: 15 residues. Trimming took 6 bases from V and 0 from J, leaving 12 bases between them.

The chain combines TRBV29-1 with TRBJ2-3; 7 bases agree with TRBD2. The ends lost 4 bases at V and 6 bases at J; junction bases unmatched: 10. Germline CDR1 and CDR2: SQVTM and ANQGSEA. This CDR3 contains 14 residues. This chain's CDR3 is CSVGTSWGVDTQYF. DNA for the CDR3: TGCAGCGTTGGGACTAGTTGGGGGGTGGATACGCAGTATTTT.

This clone appeared a few times. The V call is TRBV5-1, the J call TRBJ1-2; D possibly corresponds to TRBD1 (5 bases). CDR1 SGHRS and CDR2 YFSETQ come from the germline V gene. The CDR3 has 15 residues. Trimming took off 5 bases at V and 0 bases at J, with 14 bases between the two ends. CDR3 nucleotide sequence: TGCGCCAGCAGTCAGGGAAATTCGGCTAACTATGGCTACACCTTC. Amino acids: CASSQGNSANYGYTF.

V and J are TRBV7-6 and TRBJ2-3; 7 bases align to TRBD1. The J segment lost 2 bases and the V segment lost 5 bases, leaving 7 bases of the junction unmatched. The CDR3 is made up of 15 amino acids. The germline V gene encodes CDR1 SGHVS and CDR2 FNYEAQ. This chain's CDR3 is CASSRRQGFTDTQYF. CDR3 DNA sequence: TGTGCCAGCAGCAGGCGACAGGGATTCACAGATACGCAGTATTTT.

This clone was seen only a few times. This chain joins TRBV28 and TRBJ2-2; D might be TRBD2 (5 bases). The CDR3 has 15 residues. V was pared by 7 bases and J by 3 bases, with 15 bases between. Looked up from germline, CDR1 is MDHEN and CDR2 is SYDVKM. CDR3 region: CASIDPGSYTGELFF. DNA of the CDR3: TGTGCCAGCATTGACCCGGGGTCCTACACCGGGGAGCTGTTTTTT.

The rearrangement joins TRBV6-1 to TRBJ1-5; maybe TRBD1 (6 bases). The CDR3 contains 14 residues. Looked up from germline, CDR1 is MNHNS and CDR2 is SASEGT. Trimming shortened V by 2 bases and J by 7 bases, and 12 bases separated the two germline ends. CDR3 sequence (DNA): TGTGCCAGCAGTGAACGAGGGGGAAGGCAGCCCCAGCATTTT. Its protein product is CASSERGGRQPQHF.

V gene TRBV7-8 combines with J gene TRBJ1-1, with 7 nucleotides matching TRBD1. Per the germline V gene, CDR1 is SGHVS and CDR2 is FQNEAQ. The V segment lost 5 bases and the J segment 1 base; nucleotides outside the gene matches: 13. This CDR3 is 17 amino acids long. CDR3 region: CASSRTLWTGENTEAFF. The CDR3 DNA reads TGTGCCAGCAGCAGAACCCTATGGACAGGTGAGAACACTGAAGCTTTCTTT.